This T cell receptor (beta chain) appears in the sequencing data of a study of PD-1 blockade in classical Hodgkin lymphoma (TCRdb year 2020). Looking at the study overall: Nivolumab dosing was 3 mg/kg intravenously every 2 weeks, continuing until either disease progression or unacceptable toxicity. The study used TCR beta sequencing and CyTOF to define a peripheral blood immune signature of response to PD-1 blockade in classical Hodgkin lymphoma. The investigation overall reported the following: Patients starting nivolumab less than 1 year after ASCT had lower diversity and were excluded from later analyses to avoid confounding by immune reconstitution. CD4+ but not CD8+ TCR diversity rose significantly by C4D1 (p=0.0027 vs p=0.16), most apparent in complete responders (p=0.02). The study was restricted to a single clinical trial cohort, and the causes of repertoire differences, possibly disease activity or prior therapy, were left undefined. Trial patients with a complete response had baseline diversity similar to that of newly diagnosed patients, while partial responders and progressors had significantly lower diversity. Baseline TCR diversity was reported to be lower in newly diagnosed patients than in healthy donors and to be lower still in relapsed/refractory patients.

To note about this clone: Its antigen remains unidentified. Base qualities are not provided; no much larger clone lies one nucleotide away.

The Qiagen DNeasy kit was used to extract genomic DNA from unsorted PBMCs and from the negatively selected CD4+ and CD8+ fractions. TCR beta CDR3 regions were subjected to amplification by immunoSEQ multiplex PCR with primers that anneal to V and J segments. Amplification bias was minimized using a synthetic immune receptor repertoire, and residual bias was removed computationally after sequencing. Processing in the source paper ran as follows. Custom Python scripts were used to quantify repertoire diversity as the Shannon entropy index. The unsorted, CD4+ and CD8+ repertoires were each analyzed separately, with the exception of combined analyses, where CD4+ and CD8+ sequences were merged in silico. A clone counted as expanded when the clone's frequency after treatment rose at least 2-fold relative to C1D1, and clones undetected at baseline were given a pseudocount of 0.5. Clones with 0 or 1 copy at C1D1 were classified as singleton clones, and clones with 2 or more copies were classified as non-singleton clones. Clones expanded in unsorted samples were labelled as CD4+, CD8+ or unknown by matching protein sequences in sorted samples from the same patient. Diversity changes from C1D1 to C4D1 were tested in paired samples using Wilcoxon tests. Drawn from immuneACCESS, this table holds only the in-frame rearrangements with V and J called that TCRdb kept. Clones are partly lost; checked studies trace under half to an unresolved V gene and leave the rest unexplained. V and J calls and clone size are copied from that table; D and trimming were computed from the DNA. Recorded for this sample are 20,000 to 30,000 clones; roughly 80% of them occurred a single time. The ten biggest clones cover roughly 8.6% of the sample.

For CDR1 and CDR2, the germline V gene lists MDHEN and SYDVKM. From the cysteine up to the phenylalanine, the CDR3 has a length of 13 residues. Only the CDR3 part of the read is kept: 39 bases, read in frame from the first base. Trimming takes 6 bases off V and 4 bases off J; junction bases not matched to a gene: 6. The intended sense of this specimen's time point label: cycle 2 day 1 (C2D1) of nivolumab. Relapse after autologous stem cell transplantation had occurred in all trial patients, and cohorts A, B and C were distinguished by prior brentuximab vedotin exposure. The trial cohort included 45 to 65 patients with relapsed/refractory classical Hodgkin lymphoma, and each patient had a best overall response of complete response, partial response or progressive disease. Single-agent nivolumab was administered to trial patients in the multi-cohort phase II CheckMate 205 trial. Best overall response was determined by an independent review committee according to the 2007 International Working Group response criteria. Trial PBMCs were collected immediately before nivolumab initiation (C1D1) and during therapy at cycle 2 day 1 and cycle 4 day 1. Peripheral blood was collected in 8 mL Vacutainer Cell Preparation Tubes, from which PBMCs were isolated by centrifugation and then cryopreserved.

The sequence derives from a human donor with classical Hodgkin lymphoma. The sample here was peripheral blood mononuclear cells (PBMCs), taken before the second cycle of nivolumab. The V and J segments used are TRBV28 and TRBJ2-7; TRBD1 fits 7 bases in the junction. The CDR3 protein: CASSLTGRYEQYF. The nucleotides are TGTGCCAGCAGCTTGACAGGGCGATACGAGCAGTACTTC.